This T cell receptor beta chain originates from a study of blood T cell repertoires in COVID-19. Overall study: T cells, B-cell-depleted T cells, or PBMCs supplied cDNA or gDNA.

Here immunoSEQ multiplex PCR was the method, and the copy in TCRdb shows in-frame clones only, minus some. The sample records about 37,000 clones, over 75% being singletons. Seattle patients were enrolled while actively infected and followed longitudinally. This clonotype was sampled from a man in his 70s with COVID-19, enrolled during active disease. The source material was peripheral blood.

The CDR3 DNA reads TGTGCCAGCAGTCCGATGGCGGGCGAGCAGTACTTC. Translating gives CASSPMAGEQYF. The rearrangement uses TRBV2 and TRBJ2-7, with D perhaps matching TRBD2 (5 bases). Germline CDR1 is SNHLY and CDR2 is FYNNEI. The V gene lost 5 bases and the J gene lost 6 bases, with 11 bases spanning the gap. The CDR3 spans 12 residues.